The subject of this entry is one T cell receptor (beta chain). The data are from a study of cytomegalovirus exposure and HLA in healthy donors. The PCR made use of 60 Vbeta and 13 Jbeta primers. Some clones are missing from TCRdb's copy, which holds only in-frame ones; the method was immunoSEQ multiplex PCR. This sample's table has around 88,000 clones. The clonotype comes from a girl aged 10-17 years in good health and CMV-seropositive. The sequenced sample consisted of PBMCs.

CDR3 DNA sequence: TGTGCCAGCAGCAAAGATCGGTCTAGCAGATGCACAGATACGCAGTATTTT. It codes for CASSKDRSSRCTDTQYF. The V and J genes are TRBV21-1 and TRBJ2-3; the D call TRBD2 from the table was never checked on the DNA. TRBV21-1 is given as a pseudogene. This CDR3 contains 17 residues.